This section outlines one T cell receptor (beta chain) sequence together with its context. The V gene lost 6 bases and the J gene lost 5 bases, with 22 bases spanning the gap. This CDR3 region has 16 residues. Per germline, CDR1 MDHEN and CDR2 SYDVKM. The assay was immunoSEQ multiplex PCR, and TCRdb's table has in-frame clones only and misses some. The sample has 350,000 to 450,000 clones, 80% to 90% seen once. This specimen belongs to a study of blood T cell repertoires in COVID-19. At the level of the study: Each recovered donor of Cohort 3 presented with two negative PCRs, clearance, or symptom resolution. The analysed material was cDNA or gDNA that came from T cells, B-cell-depleted T cells, or PBMCs.

The cohort comprised adults aged about 18 to 90 years residing in approximately 25 US areas. This chain joins TRBV28 and TRBJ1-2; D may be TRBD1 (5 bases). The receptor comes from a man between 40 and 49 years old in a cohort exposed to, infected with or recovered from COVID-19 (not recorded which). Sequences were obtained from PBMCs or T cells enriched from blood (not recorded which). CDR3 protein: CASSSHLPGGNYGYTF. Here the CDR3 DNA reads TGTGCCAGCAGCTCACACCTCCCGGGGGGGAATTATGGCTACACCTTC.